Given below is one T cell receptor beta chain in context. The target antigen is unknown. V was pared by 0 bases and J by 7 bases, with 11 bases between. The CDR3 contains 14 residues. Germline CDR1 SGHTS, CDR2 YDEGEE. This record belongs to a study of shared clonotypes between healthy human individuals. Study details: The people who gave samples were a couple of women and a few men aged 18 to 49.

Deep was the level at which the assay was run. Libraries were prepared by immunoSEQ multiplex PCR; TCRdb keeps only in-frame clonotypes and omits some of them. In the table there are around 2.1 million clones, roughly 91% of which are singletons. Overall study findings and caveats: Clonotype sharing among the donors was expected to vary with sequencing depth.

Naivety among CD8 cells was defined by CD45RO negativity and positive CCR7 selection, thereby excluding terminally differentiated effector memory CD45RA+ cells. V is TRBV5-8 and J is TRBJ2-1, with a possible D match to TRBD1 (6 bases). Sequenced: naive CD8+ T cells from PBMCs. The source of this sequence is a young man in good health. Some clones in this sample may be carry-over from other donors' samples. The CDR3 DNA sequence: TGTGCCAGCAGCTTGGGACATACAGGGAATGAGCAGTTCTTC. Translating it yields CASSLGHTGNEQFF.